A selection of T cell receptor beta chains follows, all from one sample in a study of shared clonotypes between healthy human individuals. Method: immunoSEQ multiplex PCR; TCRdb's copy keeps in-frame clones and lacks some. Of about 100,000 clones detected, about 67% appear once; the ten largest clones hold around 26%. Sequenced: memory CD8+ T cells sorted from blood. The receptors shown here come from a woman aged 25 to 39 in good health. The CDR3 runs from the conserved cysteine through the conserved F or W. A D gene is named only where the DNA matches it firmly. Some rows mark clone size as missing; the rest say once, few, many or name a class of expanded clone.

d_call j_call v_call clone_size cdr3_nt cdr3_aa
NA TRBJ1-1 TRBV7-8 once TGTGCCAGCAGCCATCCCGACGCAGGGATCGACACTGAAGCTTTCTTT CASSHPDAGIDTEAFF
TRBD1 TRBJ2-7 TRBV25-1 NA TGTGCCAGCAGTGATCCGACAGGGCTGGAAGAGCAGTACTTC CASSDPTGLEEQYF
NA TRBJ1-4 TRBV6-4 few TGTGCCAGCAGTGTTTCCGATAATGAAAAACTGTTTTTT CASSVSDNEKLFF
TRBD1 TRBJ2-7 TRBV25-1 once TGTGCCAGCAGTGAATCCCGGGACAGGGGGACTTACGAGCAGTACTTC CASSESRDRGTYEQYF
NA TRBJ2-3 TRBV9 NA TGTGCCAGCAGCCCCCTGCGTAGCACAGATACGCAGTATTTT CASSPLRSTDTQYF
TRBD1 TRBJ2-5 TRBV6-1 NA TGTGCCAGCAGTGAAATTACAGGGGGCGAGGATACCCAGTACTTC CASSEITGGEDTQYF
NA TRBJ2-2 TRBV7-9 NA TGTGCCAGCAGCCCGCGGCCCACCGGGGAGCTGTTTTTT CASSPRPTGELFF
NA TRBJ2-5 TRBV11-2 NA TGTGCCAGCAGCCCATCCCCGGGGCAAGAGACCCAGTACTTC CASSPSPGQETQYF
TRBD1 TRBJ1-5 TRBV7-8 NA TGTGCCAGCAGCTTAAACAGGGGGAGCAATCAGCCCCAGCATTTT CASSLNRGSNQPQHF
TRBD2 TRBJ2-5 TRBV5-1 NA TGCGCCAGCAGCTTACAAGGGACTAGCGGAGAGACCCAGTACTTC CASSLQGTSGETQYF
NA TRBJ2-2 TRBV7-9 NA TGTGCCAGCAGTCTAAGGGCCTACACCGGGGAGCTGTTTTTT CASSLRAYTGELFF
NA TRBJ2-1 TRBV29-1 NA TGCAGCGTTGAATGGACGGGAGCACCTAATGAGCAGTTCTTC CSVEWTGAPNEQFF
NA TRBJ2-3 TRBV27 NA TGTGCCAGCTCTCCGGGAGTAAGGGTTGCAGATACGCAGTATTTT CASSPGVRVADTQYF
NA TRBJ2-1 TRBV5-6 NA TGTGCCAGCAGCTTAGGATCCTACAATGAGCAGTTCTTC CASSLGSYNEQFF
NA TRBJ1-1 TRBV9 NA TGTGCCAGCAGCGTGGGCTTTAACACTGAAGCTTTCTTT CASSVGFNTEAFF
NA TRBJ1-2 TRBV6-1 few TGTGCCAGCAGTGAAGTGGGCGGGGGCGGCGGCTACACCTTC CASSEVGGGGGYTF
NA TRBJ2-4 TRBV27 NA TGTGCCAGCAGTTTAAACCAGGGCATGGACATTCAGTACTTC CASSLNQGMDIQYF
NA TRBJ2-3 TRBV4-1 NA TGCGCCAGCAGCCAAGTGGGCCTAGCGGATACGCAGTATTTT CASSQVGLADTQYF
NA TRBJ2-3 TRBV4-2 few TGTGCCAGCAGCCAAGATTCGGGAGTGGGCGCAGATACGCAGTATTTT CASSQDSGVGADTQYF
NA TRBJ2-5 TRBV27 many TGTGCCAGCAGCTTTATTCGGGACTTCCAAGAGACCCAGTACTTC CASSFIRDFQETQYF
NA TRBJ2-1 TRBV10-3 NA TGTGCCATCGCTGGTAGCGGACCCTTTTACAATGAGCAGTTCTTC CAIAGSGPFYNEQFF
NA TRBJ2-6 TRBV4-1 NA TGCGCCAGCAGCCAAGGGCAGGCTATGGGGGCCAACGTCCTGACTTTC CASSQGQAMGANVLTF
NA TRBJ1-1 TRBV18 NA TGTGCCAGCTCACTTCAAGAGAACACTGAAGCTTTCTTT CASSLQENTEAFF
TRBD2 TRBJ2-2 TRBV28 few TGTGCCAGCAGTTCCTCCGGACTAGCGGGAGGTTTGTACACCGGGGAGCTGTTTTTT CASSSSGLAGGLYTGELFF
NA TRBJ2-7 TRBV20-1 NA TGCAGTGGGTTCGGTGACTACGAGCAGTACTTC CSGFGDYEQYF
NA TRBJ1-1 TRBV6-1 NA TGTGCCAGCAGTGGGCGGGGAGGAACCACTGAAGCTTTCTTT CASSGRGGTTEAFF
NA TRBJ2-1 TRBV29-1 NA TGCAGCGGGTCGGCGGCGGACTCCTACAATGAGCAGTTCTTC CSGSAADSYNEQFF
TRBD2 TRBJ2-7 TRBV6-5 NA TGTGCCAGCAGACGGGGGCGGGAGGGGTACGAGCAGTACTTC CASRRGREGYEQYF
NA TRBJ1-4 TRBV19 few TGTGCCAGTAGTGTACAGCATGCAACTAATGAAAAACTGTTTTTT CASSVQHATNEKLFF
NA TRBJ2-3 TRBV27 NA TGTGCCAGCAGTTTATCGCCCAGGGGCACAGATACGCAGTATTTT CASSLSPRGTDTQYF
NA TRBJ2-7 TRBV7-8 NA TGTGCCAGCAGCTTAAACGGTTTTTGGCAGGACTTTTACGAGCAGTACTTC CASSLNGFWQDFYEQYF
NA TRBJ1-2 TRBV27 NA TGTGCCAGCAGACCGTCTCGGTTGTATGGCTACACCTTC CASRPSRLYGYTF
NA TRBJ2-2 TRBV4-1 few TGCGCCAGCAGCCCCCTCGGGGTAGGCGGGGAGCTGTTTTTT CASSPLGVGGELFF
TRBD2 TRBJ2-7 TRBV6-1 NA TGTGCCAGCAGTGCCCGAGCGGGAGGGTTCTACGAGCAGTACTTC CASSARAGGFYEQYF
TRBD1 TRBJ2-7 TRBV9 NA TGTGCCAGCAGCGTAGGGGGGACAGGGTTTGAGTACTTC CASSVGGTGFEYF
NA TRBJ1-3 TRBV7-9 NA TGTGCCAGCAGCTTTAAATCCCCCATCACCTCTGGAAACACCATATATTTT CASSFKSPITSGNTIYF
TRBD2 TRBJ2-1 TRBV5-1 NA TGCGCCAGCAGCATCCGGGACTATCACAATGAGCAGTTCTTC CASSIRDYHNEQFF
NA TRBJ2-7 TRBV6-1 NA TGTGCCAGCACTACCAGGGGACCTTTCTACGAGCAGTACTTC CASTTRGPFYEQYF
NA TRBJ2-7 TRBV28 few TGTGCCAGTGAGTCTTATCGCTTCCACGAGCAGTACTTC CASESYRFHEQYF
TRBD1 TRBJ2-7 TRBV6-1 NA TGTGCCAGCAGTGAAGGTTTGGGACAGGGGTCCCACGAGCAGTACTTC CASSEGLGQGSHEQYF
NA TRBJ1-1 TRBV28 NA TGTGCCAGCAGACTAATTCGAGGTGCTCGAGCTTTCTTT CASRLIRGARAFF
NA TRBJ2-5 TRBV7-9 NA TGTGCCAGCAGCTTTTATGGCGCACGGGAGAAAGAGACCCAGTACTTC CASSFYGAREKETQYF
NA TRBJ2-3 TRBV5-1 NA TGCGCCAGCAGTTTTGTTTCAGGACAGCTCACAGATACGCAGTATTTT CASSFVSGQLTDTQYF
NA TRBJ1-1 TRBV9 NA TGTGCCAGCAGCGAGGGGGGTGGAACTGAAGCTTTCTTT CASSEGGGTEAFF
TRBD2 TRBJ2-1 TRBV7-2 NA TGTGCCAGCAGATCAACCGGGACTAGCTACAATGAGCAGTTCTTC CASRSTGTSYNEQFF
TRBD1 TRBJ2-1 TRBV25-1 NA TGTGCCAGCAGCGGACAGGTTGACTTATCCTACAATGAGCAGTTCTTC CASSGQVDLSYNEQFF
TRBD1 TRBJ2-2 TRBV28 few TGTGCCAGCAGTCCCCGACAGGGGAACACCGGGGAGCTGTTTTTT CASSPRQGNTGELFF
NA TRBJ2-3 TRBV7-9 NA TGTGCCAGCAGCTTAAGTTTACGGAGCGACGGCACAGATACGCAGTATTTT CASSLSLRSDGTDTQYF
NA TRBJ1-4 TRBV15 NA TGTGCCACCAGCAGAGATTTCGGAGAGATGGGAAAACTGTTTTTT CATSRDFGEMGKLFF
NA TRBJ2-1 TRBV10-3 NA TGTGCCACCACAGGGAAAGACAATGAGCAGTTCTTC CATTGKDNEQFF
TRBD2 TRBJ2-1 TRBV7-9 NA TGTGCCAGCAGCTTAGGACTAGCGGGTGCTGAGCAGTTCTTC CASSLGLAGAEQFF